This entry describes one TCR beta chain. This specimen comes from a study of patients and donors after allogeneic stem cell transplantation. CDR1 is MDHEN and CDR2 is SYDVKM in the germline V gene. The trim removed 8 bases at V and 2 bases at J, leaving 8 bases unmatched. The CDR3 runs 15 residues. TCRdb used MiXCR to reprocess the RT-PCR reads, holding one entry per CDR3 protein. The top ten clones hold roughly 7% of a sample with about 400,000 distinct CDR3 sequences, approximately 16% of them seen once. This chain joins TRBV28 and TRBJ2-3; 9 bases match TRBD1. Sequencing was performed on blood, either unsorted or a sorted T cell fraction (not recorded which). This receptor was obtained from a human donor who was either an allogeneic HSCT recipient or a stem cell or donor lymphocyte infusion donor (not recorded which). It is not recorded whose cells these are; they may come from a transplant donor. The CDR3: CASGRWDRVTDTQYF. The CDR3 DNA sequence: TGTGCCAGCGGCCGATGGGACAGGGTCACAGATACGCAGTATTTT.